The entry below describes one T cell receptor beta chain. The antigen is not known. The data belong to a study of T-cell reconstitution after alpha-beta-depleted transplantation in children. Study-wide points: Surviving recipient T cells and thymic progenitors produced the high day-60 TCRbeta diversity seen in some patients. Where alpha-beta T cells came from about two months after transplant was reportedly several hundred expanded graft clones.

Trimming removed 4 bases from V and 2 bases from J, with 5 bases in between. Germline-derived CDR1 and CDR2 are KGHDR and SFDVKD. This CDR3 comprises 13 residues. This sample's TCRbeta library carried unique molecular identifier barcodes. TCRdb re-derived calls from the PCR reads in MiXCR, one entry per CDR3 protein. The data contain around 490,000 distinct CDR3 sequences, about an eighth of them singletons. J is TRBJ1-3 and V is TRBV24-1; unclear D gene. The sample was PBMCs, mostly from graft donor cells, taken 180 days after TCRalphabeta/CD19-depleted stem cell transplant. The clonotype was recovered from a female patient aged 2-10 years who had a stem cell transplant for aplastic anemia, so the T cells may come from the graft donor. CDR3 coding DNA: TGTGCCACCAGTGACGTGGCTGGAAACACCATATATTTT. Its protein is CATSDVAGNTIYF.